This T cell receptor (beta chain) was identified during a study of technical replicates of blood from a handful of donors. The table came from immunoSEQ multiplex PCR; TCRdb's copy has only in-frame clones and leaves some out. The top ten clones hold over 0.2% of a sample with around 76,000 clones, nearly 98% of them seen once. Sequencing was carried out using T cells isolated from PBMCs. The TCR comes from a human donor in good health.

For the CDR3, the DNA is TGTGCCAGCAGCGCTTCCCTCTATGGCTACACCTTC. It codes for CASSASLYGYTF. J is TRBJ1-2 and V is TRBV9; D unresolved. CDR3 size: 12 residues. Trimming removed 3 bases from V and 4 bases from J, with 7 bases in between. CDR1 and CDR2 (germline): SGDLS, YYNGEE.